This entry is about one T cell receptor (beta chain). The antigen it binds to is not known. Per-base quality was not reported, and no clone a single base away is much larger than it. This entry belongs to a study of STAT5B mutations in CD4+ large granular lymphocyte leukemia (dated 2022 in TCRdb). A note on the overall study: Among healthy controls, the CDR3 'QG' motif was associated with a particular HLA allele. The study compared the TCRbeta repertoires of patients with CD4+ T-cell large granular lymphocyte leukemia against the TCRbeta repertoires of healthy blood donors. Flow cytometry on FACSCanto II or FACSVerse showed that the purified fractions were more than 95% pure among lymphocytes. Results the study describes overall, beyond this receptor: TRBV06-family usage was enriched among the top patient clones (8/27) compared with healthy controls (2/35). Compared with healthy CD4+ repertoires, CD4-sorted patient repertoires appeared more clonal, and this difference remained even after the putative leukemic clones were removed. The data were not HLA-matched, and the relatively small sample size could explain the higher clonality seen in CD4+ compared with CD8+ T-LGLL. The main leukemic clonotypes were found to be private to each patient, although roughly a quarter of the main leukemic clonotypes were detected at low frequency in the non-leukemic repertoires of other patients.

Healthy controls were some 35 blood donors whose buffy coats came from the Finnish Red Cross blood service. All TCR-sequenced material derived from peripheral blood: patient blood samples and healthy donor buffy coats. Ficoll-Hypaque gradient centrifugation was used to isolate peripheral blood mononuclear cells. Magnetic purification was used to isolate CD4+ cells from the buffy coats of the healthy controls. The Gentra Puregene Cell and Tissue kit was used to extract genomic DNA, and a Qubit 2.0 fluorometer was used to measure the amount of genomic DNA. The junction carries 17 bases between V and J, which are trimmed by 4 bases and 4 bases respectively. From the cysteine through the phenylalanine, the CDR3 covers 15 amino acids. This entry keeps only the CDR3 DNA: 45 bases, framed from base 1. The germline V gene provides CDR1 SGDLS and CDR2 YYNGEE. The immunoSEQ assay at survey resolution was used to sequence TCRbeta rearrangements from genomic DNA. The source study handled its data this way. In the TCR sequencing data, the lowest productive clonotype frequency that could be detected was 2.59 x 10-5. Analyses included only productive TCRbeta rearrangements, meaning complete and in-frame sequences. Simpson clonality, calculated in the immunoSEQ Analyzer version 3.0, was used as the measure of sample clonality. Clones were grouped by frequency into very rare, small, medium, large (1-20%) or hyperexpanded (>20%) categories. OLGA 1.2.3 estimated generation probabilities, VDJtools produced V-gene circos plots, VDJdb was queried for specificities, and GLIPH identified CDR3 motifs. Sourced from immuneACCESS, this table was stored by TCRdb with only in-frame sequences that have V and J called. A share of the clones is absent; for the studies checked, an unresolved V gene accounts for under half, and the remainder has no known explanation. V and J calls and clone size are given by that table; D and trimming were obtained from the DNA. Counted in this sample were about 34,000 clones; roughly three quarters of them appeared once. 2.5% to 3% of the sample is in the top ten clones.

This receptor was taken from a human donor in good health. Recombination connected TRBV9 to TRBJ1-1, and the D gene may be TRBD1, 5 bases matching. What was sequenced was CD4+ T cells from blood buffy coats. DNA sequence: TGTGCCAGCAGCCCGTACTCGACTAGGGGCACTGAAGCTTTCTTT. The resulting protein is CASSPYSTRGTEAFF.